This T cell receptor beta chain is from a study of regulatory T cells in long-lasting Graves disease. Indicated time point: newly diagnosed GD, antithyroid drugs for less than 3 months. Making the TCR library involved RNA that had been extracted from PBMCs. Germline values: CDR1 SNHLY, CDR2 FYNNEI. V was pared by 5 bases and J by 3 bases, with 16 bases between. This CDR3 has 15 amino acids. HTBI primers from iRepertoire and Arm-PCR of CDR3 regions yielded the TCR beta libraries. Per the original methods: Samples jointly harbored roughly 60 TRBV and over 13 TRBJ segments. One entry per CDR3 protein, called by TCRdb with MiXCR from the multiplex PCR reads. The V and J calls were determined by TCRdb, not by the authors. Found here are 440,000 or so distinct CDR3 sequences, under 15% of them singletons; the top ten hold 16%. Findings and limits, study-wide: Those with persistent Graves' had less TCR diversity than newly diagnosed patients.

This clonotype was counted ten times or more. The antigen remains undetermined. The same data also contributed to another study, on T cells in Graves' hyperthyroidism and ophthalmopathy.

Sequenced here: peripheral blood mononuclear cells (PBMCs), sampled at new diagnosis, from a patient treated with antithyroid drugs. V is TRBV2 and J is TRBJ2-5, with a weak D call TRBD2 (5 bases). This TCR came from a woman younger than 45 with Graves disease. CDR3 DNA sequence: TGTGCCAGCAGTATCGGGTTCCCGAGGGAAGAGACCCAGTACTTC. Protein sequence: CASSIGFPREETQYF.